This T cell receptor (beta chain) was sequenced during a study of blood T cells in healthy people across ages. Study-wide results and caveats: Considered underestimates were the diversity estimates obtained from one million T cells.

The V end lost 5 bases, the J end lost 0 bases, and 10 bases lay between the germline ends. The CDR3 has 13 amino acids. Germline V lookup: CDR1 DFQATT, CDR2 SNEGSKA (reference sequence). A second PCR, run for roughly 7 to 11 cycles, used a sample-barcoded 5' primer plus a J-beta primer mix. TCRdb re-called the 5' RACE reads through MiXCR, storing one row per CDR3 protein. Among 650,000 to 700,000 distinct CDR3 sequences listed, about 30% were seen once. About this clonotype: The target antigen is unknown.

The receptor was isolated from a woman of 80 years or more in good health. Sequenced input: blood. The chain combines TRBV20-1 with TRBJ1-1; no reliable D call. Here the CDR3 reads CSAFRQMNTEAFF. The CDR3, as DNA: TGCAGTGCTTTTCGGCAGATGAACACTGAAGCTTTCTTT.